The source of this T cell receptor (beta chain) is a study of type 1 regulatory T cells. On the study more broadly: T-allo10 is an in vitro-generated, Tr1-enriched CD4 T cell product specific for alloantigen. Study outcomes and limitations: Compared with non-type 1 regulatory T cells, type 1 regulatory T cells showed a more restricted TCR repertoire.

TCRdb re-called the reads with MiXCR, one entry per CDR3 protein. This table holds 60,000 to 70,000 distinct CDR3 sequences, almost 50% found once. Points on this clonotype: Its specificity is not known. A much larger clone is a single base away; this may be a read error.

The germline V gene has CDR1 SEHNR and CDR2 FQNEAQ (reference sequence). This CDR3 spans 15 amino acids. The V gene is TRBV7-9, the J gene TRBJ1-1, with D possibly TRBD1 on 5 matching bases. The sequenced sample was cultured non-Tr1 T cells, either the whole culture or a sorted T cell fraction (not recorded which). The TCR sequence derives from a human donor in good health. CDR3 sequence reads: CASSLYSGHNTEALF. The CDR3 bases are TGTGCCAGCAGCTTATATTCAGGGCATAACACTGAAGCTCTCTTT.